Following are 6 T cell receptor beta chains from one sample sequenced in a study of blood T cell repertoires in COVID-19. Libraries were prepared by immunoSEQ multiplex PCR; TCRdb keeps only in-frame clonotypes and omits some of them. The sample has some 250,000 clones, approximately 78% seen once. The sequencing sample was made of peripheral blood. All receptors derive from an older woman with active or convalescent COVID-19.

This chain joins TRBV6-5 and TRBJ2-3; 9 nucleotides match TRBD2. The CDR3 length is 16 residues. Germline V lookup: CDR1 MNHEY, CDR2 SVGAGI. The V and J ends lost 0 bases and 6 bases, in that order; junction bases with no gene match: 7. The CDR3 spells CASSYSGLAGWDTQYF. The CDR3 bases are TGTGCCAGCAGTTACTCTGGCCTAGCGGGGTGGGATACGCAGTATTTT.

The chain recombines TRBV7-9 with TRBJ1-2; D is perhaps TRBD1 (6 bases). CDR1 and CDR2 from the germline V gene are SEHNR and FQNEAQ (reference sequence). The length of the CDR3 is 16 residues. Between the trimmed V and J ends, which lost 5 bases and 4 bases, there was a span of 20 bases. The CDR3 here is CASSPNRGGAGYGYTF. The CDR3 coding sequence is TGTGCCAGCAGCCCCAACCGGGGGGGCGCCGGCTATGGCTACACCTTC. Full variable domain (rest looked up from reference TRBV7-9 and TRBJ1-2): DTGVSQNPRHKITKRGQNVTFRCDPISEHNRLYWYRQTLGQGPEFLTYFQNEAQLEKSRLLSDRFSAERPKGSFSTLEIQRTEQGDSAMYLCASSPNRGGAGYGYTFGSGTRLTVV.

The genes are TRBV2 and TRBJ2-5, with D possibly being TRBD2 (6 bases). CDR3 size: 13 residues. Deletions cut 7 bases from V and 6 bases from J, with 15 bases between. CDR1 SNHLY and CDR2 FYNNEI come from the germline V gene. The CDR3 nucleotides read TGTGCCAGCACCCAAGGACTACGCAAGACCCAGTACTTC. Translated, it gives CASTQGLRKTQYF.

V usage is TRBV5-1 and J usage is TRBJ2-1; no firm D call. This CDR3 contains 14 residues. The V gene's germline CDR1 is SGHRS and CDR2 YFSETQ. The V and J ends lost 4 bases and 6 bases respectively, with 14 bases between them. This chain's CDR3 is CASSLPTWSNEQFF. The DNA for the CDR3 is TGCGCCAGCAGCCTACCCACCTGGAGCAATGAGCAGTTCTTC.

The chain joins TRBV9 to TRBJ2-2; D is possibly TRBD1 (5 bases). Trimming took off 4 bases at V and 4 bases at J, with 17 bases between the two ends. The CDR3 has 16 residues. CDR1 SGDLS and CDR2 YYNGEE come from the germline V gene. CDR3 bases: TGTGCCAGCAGCACCTTTCAGGGCCAACCCACCGGGGAGCTGTTTTTT. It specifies CASSTFQGQPTGELFF.

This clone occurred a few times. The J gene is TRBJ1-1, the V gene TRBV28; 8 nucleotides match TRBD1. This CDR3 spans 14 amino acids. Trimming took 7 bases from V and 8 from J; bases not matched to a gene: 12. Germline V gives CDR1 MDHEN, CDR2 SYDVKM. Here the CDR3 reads CASTIDRGRVEAFF. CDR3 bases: TGTGCCAGCACCATTGACAGGGGCCGCGTCGAAGCTTTCTTT.